The T cell receptor (beta chain) under discussion was sequenced for a study of blood T cells in healthy people across ages. Points from the study as a whole: Among long-lived donors, naive CD4+ cells were more numerous and diversity higher than in aged donors. With donor CMV status unknown, expanded clonotype changes were possibly confounded.

The authors ran a second PCR of about 6 to 12 cycles using a sample-barcoded 5' primer and a J-beta primer mix. Each TCR beta cDNA got a 12-nucleotide random molecular identifier. Per sample, CDR3-containing paired-end reads numbered at least 2.5 million. TCRdb recomputed calls from the 5' RACE reads with MiXCR, one row per CDR3 protein. The profile shows about 1.5 million distinct CDR3 sequences, about 45% of them singletons. This clonotype was counted ten times or more. Its specificity is not known. The source of this sequence is a woman under 30 in good health. Sequencing was performed on blood.

The CDR3 DNA reads as TGCAGCGTGTGGGGGGGCCCATACGAGCAGTACTTC. It yields the protein CSVWGGPYEQYF. The genes are TRBV29-1 and TRBJ2-7; tentatively, D is TRBD2 (7 bases). V lost 6 bases, J lost 4 bases, and 13 bases lay in between. Germline V gives CDR1 SQVTM, CDR2 ANQGSEA. The CDR3 runs to 12 residues.